The 17 T cell receptor beta chains below come from one sample, sequenced in a study of neoadjuvant anti-PD-1 for oral cavity cancer. Some clones are missing from TCRdb's copy, which holds only in-frame ones; the method was immunoSEQ multiplex PCR. The sample lists about 72,000 clones; around 80% were seen once. The sample was PBMCs, taken before nivolumab (anti-PD-1) treatment. These receptors were taken from a person aged 35-79 years with oral cavity squamous cell carcinoma.

The gene calls are TRBV4-2 and TRBJ1-6, with D possibly matching TRBD1 (5 bases). V shed 4 bases and J shed 8 bases, with 12 bases lying between them. Germline V lookup: CDR1 LGHNA, CDR2 YNFKEQ. This CDR3 contains 14 residues. DNA of the CDR3: TGTGCCAGCAGCCCAGTAGGGGCTTATTCACCCCTCCACTTT. Its protein is CASSPVGAYSPLHF.

This clone appeared a single time. V gene TRBV2 combines with J gene TRBJ1-2; no clear D gene. V lost 6 bases to trimming and J lost 1 base, with 15 bases between them. The CDR3 spans 15 residues. In germline, CDR1 is SNHLY, CDR2 FYNNEI. The CDR3 DNA reads as TGTGCCAGCAGGCTCGGTAGGGCGAATAACTATGGCTACACCTTC. This codes for CASRLGRANNYGYTF.

This clone was observed once. The chain combines TRBV28 with TRBJ1-5; no clear D gene. The CDR3 consists of 17 residues. Germline loops: CDR1 MDHEN, CDR2 SYDVKM. V was shortened by 2 bases and J by 3 bases, with 17 bases between the two germline ends. CDR3 sequence (DNA): TGTGCCAGCAGTTTACCCGTCGGCGGGGAGAACAATCAGCCCCAGCATTTT. This translates into CASSLPVGGENNQPQHF.

With regard to this clone: Other DNA sequences of this sample code for an identical CDR3. The chain combines TRBV7-3 with TRBJ2-7; 12 bases map to TRBD1. This CDR3 has 14 amino acids. V gave up 5 bases and J gave up 4 bases; unmatched junction bases: 3. The V gene's germline CDR1 is SGHTA and CDR2 FQGTGA. In nucleotides, the CDR3 is TGTGCCAGCAGCCGGGGACAGGGGGCTTACGAGCAGTACTTC. It translates to CASSRGQGAYEQYF.

This clone has only a few counts. The chain recombines TRBV7-8 with TRBJ1-1; unclear D gene. Between the trimmed V and J ends, which lost 1 base and 0 bases, there was a span of 9 bases. This CDR3 contains 15 residues. CDR1 and CDR2 (germline): SGHVS, FQNEAQ. The chain's CDR3 is CASSLGVTLNTEAFF. Here the CDR3 DNA reads TGTGCCAGCAGCTTAGGGGTCACCTTGAACACTGAAGCTTTCTTT. The whole variable domain, filled in from reference TRBV7-8 and TRBJ1-1, reads GAGVSQSPRYKVAKRGQDVALRCDPISGHVSLFWYQQALGQGPEFLTYFQNEAQLDKSGLPSDRFFAERPEGSVSTLKIQRTQQEDSAVYLCASSLGVTLNTEAFFGQGTRLTVV.

The genes are TRBV6-5 and TRBJ1-2, with 7 bases matching TRBD1. After removal of 4 bases from V and 3 bases from J, the junction contained 5 bases not matched to a gene. The germline CDR1 and CDR2 sequences are MNHEY and SVGAGI. There are 14 residues in the CDR3. In nucleotides, the CDR3 is TGTGCCAGCAGTTCCGGACAGGCGGACTATGGCTACACCTTC. Translating gives CASSSGQADYGYTF.

The rearrangement uses TRBV14 and TRBJ2-7, with 7 bases matching TRBD2. Looked up from germline, CDR1 is SGHDN and CDR2 is FVKESK. V lost 0 bases and J lost 2; bases outside the gene matches: 4. The CDR3 extends over 15 amino acids. The CDR3 region has the DNA TGTGCCAGCAGCCAAGATACTAGCGTGGCCTACGAGCAGTACTTC. The encoded protein is CASSQDTSVAYEQYF.

In its sample, this clone was seen a few times. V usage is TRBV29-1 and J usage is TRBJ1-5, with D tentatively TRBD1 (5 bases). The CDR3 runs 13 residues. The V end was cut by 7 bases, the J end by 7 bases, with 17 bases between. Germline CDR1 and CDR2: SQVTM and ANQGSEA. CDR3 nucleotides: TGCAGCGCCTTTACGGGGGAGGGGCAGCCCCAGCATTTT. Encoded protein: CSAFTGEGQPQHF.

This chain connects TRBV27 to TRBJ2-7; D remains unclear. Per germline, CDR1 MNHEY and CDR2 SMNVEV (reference sequence). The CDR3 is made up of 14 amino acids. The V end was cut by 4 bases, the J end by 5 bases, with 15 bases between. This chain's CDR3 is CASSSRVWHDEQYF. In nucleotides, the CDR3 is TGTGCCAGCAGTTCCCGGGTCTGGCACGACGAGCAGTACTTC.

The V and J genes are TRBV15 and TRBJ2-7; D remains ambiguous. CDR1 LNHNV and CDR2 YYDKDF come from the germline V gene (reference sequence). The CDR3 has 15 residues. V was cut by 5 bases and J by 4 bases, with 18 bases left in between. The CDR3 protein is CATSRMDGPFYEQYF. The CDR3 DNA follows: TGTGCCACCAGCCGGATGGACGGGCCCTTTTACGAGCAGTACTTC. Full variable domain (remainder filled in from reference TRBV15 and TRBJ2-7): DAMVIQNPRYQVTQFGKPVTLSCSQTLNHNVMYWYQQKSSQAPKLLFHYYDKDFNNEADTPDNFQSRRPNTSFCFLDIRSPGLGDTAMYLCATSRMDGPFYEQYFGPGTRLTVT.

V usage is TRBV19 and J usage is TRBJ1-1; TRBD1 matches 11 bases. The V and J ends lost 4 bases and 10 bases, in that order; junction bases with no gene match: 14. This CDR3 has 16 amino acids. CDR1 and CDR2 (germline): LNHDA, SQIVND (reference sequence). This chain's CDR3 is CASSKTRMGQGDSAFF. The CDR3 nucleotides are TGTGCCAGTAGTAAGACCCGAATGGGACAGGGGGATTCAGCTTTCTTT. Full variable domain (remainder filled in from reference TRBV19 and TRBJ1-1): DGGITQSPKYLFRKEGQNVTLSCEQNLNHDAMYWYRQDPGQGLRLIYYSQIVNDFQKGDIAEGYSVSREKKESFPLTVTSAQKNPTAFYLCASSKTRMGQGDSAFFGQGTRLTVV.

This clone was observed once. V and J are TRBV18 and TRBJ2-7, with TRBD1 matching 7 bases. Germline V lookup: CDR1 KGHSH, CDR2 LQKENI. The CDR3 covers 16 residues. Germline trimming cut 4 bases from V and 0 bases from J; bases unmatched to any gene: 9. The DNA of the CDR3 is TGTGCCAGCTCACTGACCACAGGGGTTGGCTCCTACGAGCAGTACTTC. Protein: CASSLTTGVGSYEQYF.

This chain links TRBV30 with TRBJ1-1, with D possibly matching TRBD1 (5 bases). CDR1 and CDR2 from the germline V gene are GTSNPN and SVGIG (reference sequence). Trimming took 2 bases from V and 7 from J, leaving 8 bases between them. The CDR3 runs 11 residues. The CDR3 region is CAWSQDSEAFF. In DNA, the CDR3 is TGTGCCTGGAGTCAAGACAGTGAAGCTTTCTTT.

This rearrangement joins TRBV19 to TRBJ1-3; D ambiguous. The CDR3 contains 14 residues. In germline, CDR1 is LNHDA, CDR2 SQIVND (reference sequence). V was cut by 3 bases and J by 0 bases, with 6 bases left in between. This CDR3 is CASSILSSGNTIYF. CDR3 DNA sequence: TGTGCCAGTAGTATTCTGAGCTCTGGAAACACCATATATTTT.

The rearrangement links TRBV11-2 to TRBJ1-3; D possibly corresponds to TRBD1 (5 bases). Germline V gene lookup returns CDR1 SGHAT and CDR2 FQNNGV. V dropped 5 bases and J dropped 3 bases, with 17 bases sitting between them. This CDR3 is built from 16 residues. This chain's CDR3 is CASSPVRGIFGNTIYF. In DNA form, the CDR3 reads TGTGCCAGCAGCCCAGTGAGGGGTATATTTGGAAACACCATATATTTT. Complete variable domain (other parts from reference TRBV11-2 and TRBJ1-3): EAGVAQSPRYKIIEKRQSVAFWCNPISGHATLYWYQQILGQGPKLLIQFQNNGVVDDSQLPKDRFSAERLKGVDSTLKIQPAKLEDSAVYLCASSPVRGIFGNTIYFGEGSWLTVV.

The chain recombines TRBV10-2 with TRBJ2-7; D gene unclear. V lost 4 bases, J lost 5 bases, and 12 bases lay in between. The CDR3 is 13 residues long. CDR1 WSHSY and CDR2 SAAADI come from the germline V gene. CDR3 nucleotides: TGCGCCAGCAGTGCCACCCAACTGGACGAGCAGTACTTC. Protein sequence: CASSATQLDEQYF.

This clone appeared a single time. The rearrangement uses TRBV7-9 and TRBJ1-1; 10 bases are a match to TRBD1. The J segment lost 11 bases and the V segment lost 5 bases, leaving 8 bases of the junction unmatched. The CDR3 is made up of 13 amino acids. Germline V lookup: CDR1 SEHNR, CDR2 FQNEAQ (reference sequence). The DNA of the CDR3 is TGTGCCAGCAGCACGGGACAGGGGAGTGTGGCTTTCTTT. As protein: CASSTGQGSVAFF. Variable domain in full (rest from reference TRBV7-9 and TRBJ1-1): DTGVSQNPRHKITKRGQNVTFRCDPISEHNRLYWYRQTLGQGPEFLTYFQNEAQLEKSRLLSDRFSAERPKGSFSTLEIQRTEQGDSAMYLCASSTGQGSVAFFGQGTRLTVV.